This paragraph reports one TCR beta chain. This sample is part of a study of shared clonotypes between healthy human individuals. For sorted subsets, about 0.2 ug DNA per replicate equaled roughly 29,000 T cell genomes. TCRdb's copy holds only in-frame clones and misses some; the assay was immunoSEQ multiplex PCR. The data contain approximately 530,000 clones, approximately 95% of them singletons. V shed 4 bases and J shed 3 bases, with 17 bases lying between them. The CDR3 extends over 16 amino acids. Germline V gene sequence: CDR1 SNHLY, CDR2 FYNNEI. This chain connects TRBV2 to TRBJ2-3; D is perhaps TRBD2 (5 bases). The sample comprised naive CD4+ T cells sorted from blood. Subset given: CD45RA+ positively selected. This clonotype was sampled from a woman between 25 and 40 years old in good health. The CDR3 region is CASSVILVAWTDTQYF. The CDR3 DNA sequence: TGTGCCAGCAGTGTAATACTAGTAGCGTGGACAGATACGCAGTATTTT.